This T cell receptor beta chain appears in the sequencing data of a study of T cells in Graves' hyperthyroidism and ophthalmopathy. As to this clonotype: Compared with germline, one end of the junction differs, possibly owing to a read error.

The PBMCs had their origin in around 9.1 ml of fresh peripheral blood. The CDR3 extends over 17 amino acids. Per germline, CDR1 ENHRY and CDR2 SYGVKD. RNA transcripts served as the template for amplifying TCR beta CDR3 regions. With the HTBI primer set, the TCR CDR3 went through a first round of RT-PCR. TCRdb reprocessed the multiplex PCR reads with MiXCR, giving one entry per CDR3 protein. Among over 250,000 distinct CDR3 sequences listed, less than 30% were seen once. The chain combines TRBV10-3 with TRBJ2-6, with TRBD1 matching over 8 bases. The clonotype comes from a man aged 40-49 years with Graves' hyperthyroidism that later progressed to Graves' ophthalmopathy. The material sequenced was blood. Written as DNA, the CDR3 is TGTGCCATCAGTACCGGGACAGGTTTCTCTGGGGCCAACGTCCCGACTTTC. Encoded protein: CAISTGTGFSGANVPTF.